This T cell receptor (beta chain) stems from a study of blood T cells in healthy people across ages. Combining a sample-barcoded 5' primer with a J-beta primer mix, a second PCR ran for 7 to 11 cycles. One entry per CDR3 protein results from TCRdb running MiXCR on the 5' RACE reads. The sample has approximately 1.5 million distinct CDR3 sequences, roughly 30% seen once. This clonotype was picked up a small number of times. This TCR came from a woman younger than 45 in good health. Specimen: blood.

The chain's CDR3 is CASSTTSGTYEQYF. For the CDR3, the DNA is TGTGCCAGCTCGACGACTAGCGGGACCTACGAGCAGTACTTC. The gene calls are TRBV27 and TRBJ2-7; 11 bases align to TRBD2. This CDR3 has 14 amino acids. CDR1 is MNHEY and CDR2 is SMNVEV in the germline V gene (reference sequence). V lost 8 bases, J lost 2 bases, and 5 bases stayed unmatched.